The 15 T cell receptor beta chains below come from one sample, sequenced in a study of blood T cells in healthy people across ages. PCR was performed a second time for roughly 7 to 11 cycles using a sample-barcoded 5' primer and a J-beta primer mix. Each CDR3 protein is one row after TCRdb ran MiXCR on the 5' RACE reads. The sample contains about 1.8 million distinct CDR3 sequences, roughly 49% of which appear only once. The sequenced sample was blood. These receptors originate from a woman aged 40-49 years in good health.

V gene TRBV9 combines with J gene TRBJ1-2, with 7 nucleotides matching TRBD1. The CDR3 consists of 16 residues. CDR1 is SGDLS, CDR2 YYNGEE, per germline. The J segment lost 1 base and the V segment lost 2 bases, leaving 8 bases of the junction unmatched. The CDR3 nucleotides read TGTGCCAGCAGCGTCGGGGGGGACAGTGGTAACTATGGCTACACCTTC. Its translation: CASSVGGDSGNYGYTF.

This clonotype has just a few counts. V and J are TRBV7-6 and TRBJ2-3, with 11 bases that match TRBD2. Germline CDR1 and CDR2: SGHVS and FNYEAQ. V shed 5 bases, J shed 2 bases, and the junction held 6 bases outside the gene matches. The CDR3 extends over 16 amino acids. The CDR3 is CASSKTSGANTDTQYF. The DNA for the CDR3 is TGTGCCAGCAGCAAGACTAGCGGGGCCAACACAGATACGCAGTATTTT.

The sample holds one count of this clonotype. The genes are TRBV7-9 and TRBJ2-2; 10 bases map to TRBD1. This CDR3 contains 17 residues. Germline lookup yields CDR1 SEHNR and CDR2 FQNEAQ (reference sequence). The ends lost 4 bases at V and 5 bases at J; junction bases unmatched: 10. Here the CDR3 reads CASSSVLDRGSTGELFF. CDR3 bases: TGTGCCAGCAGCTCCGTGCTGGACAGGGGGTCGACCGGGGAGCTGTTTTTT.

The rearrangement joins TRBV7-2 to TRBJ2-1; TRBD2 agrees at 12 bases. Germline trimming cut 3 bases from V and 10 bases from J; bases unmatched to any gene: 7. The germline CDR1 and CDR2 sequences are SGHTA and FQGNSA. This CDR3 contains 15 residues. CDR3 region: CASSFLAGGPREQFF. CDR3 in DNA: TGTGCCAGCAGCTTTCTAGCGGGGGGGCCACGGGAGCAGTTCTTC.

Concerning this clonotype: A clone one base away is much larger, so this may be a read error. The chain carries TRBV18 and TRBJ2-6, with TRBD1 identical over 7 bases. The CDR3 is 18 residues long. Germline CDR1 is KGHSH and CDR2 is LQKENI. CDR3 residues: CASSPLGDSRSGTNVLTF. As DNA, the CDR3 is TGTGCCAGCTCACCACTTGGGGACAGCAGGTCTGGGACCAACGTCCTGACTTTC. The entire variable domain, with the rest obtained from reference TRBV18 and TRBJ2-6, is as follows: NAGVMQNPRHLVRRRGQEARLRCSPMKGHSHVYWYRQLPEEGLKFMVYLQKENIIDESGMPKERFSAEFPKEGPSILRIQQVVRGDSAAYFCASSPLGDSRSGTNVLTFGAGSRLTVL.

This rearrangement joins TRBV29-1 to TRBJ1-6; D perhaps matches TRBD1 (6 bases). CDR1 SQVTM and CDR2 ANQGSEA come from the germline V gene. Trimming removed 5 bases at V and 7 bases at J, with 9 bases between. CDR3 length: 12 amino acids. CDR3 region: CSVRQENSPLHF. CDR3 bases: TGCAGCGTTAGACAGGAGAATTCACCCCTCCACTTT. The full variable domain, its missing parts supplied by reference TRBV29-1 and TRBJ1-6, is SAVISQKPSRDICQRGTSLTIQCQVDSQVTMMFWYRQQPGQSLTLIATANQGSEATYESGFVIDKFPISRPNLTFSTLTVSNMSPEDSSIYLCSVRQENSPLHFGNGTRLTVT.

CDR3 sequence (DNA): TGCAGTGCCACCTGGGGGGGGAGGGGGCAAGAGACCCAGTACTTC. It translates to CSATWGGRGQETQYF. J is TRBJ2-5 and V is TRBV20-1, with a tentative D call TRBD2 (7 bases). Trimming removed 6 bases at V and 2 bases at J, with 19 bases between. CDR1 DFQATT and CDR2 SNEGSKA come from the germline V gene (reference sequence). This CDR3 region has 15 residues.

The rearrangement joins TRBV28 to TRBJ2-3, with D perhaps matching TRBD1 (5 bases). Germline lookup yields CDR1 MDHEN and CDR2 SYDVKM. V was pared by 2 bases and J by 2 bases, with 11 bases between. This CDR3 is built from 15 residues. CDR3 in amino acids: CASSLARVATDTQYF. The CDR3 DNA sequence: TGTGCCAGCAGTTTAGCCAGGGTTGCCACAGATACGCAGTATTTT.

The chain couples TRBV6-5 to TRBJ1-2, with D perhaps matching TRBD1 (6 bases). The V and J ends lost 0 bases and 1 base respectively, with 12 bases between them. The germline CDR1 and CDR2 sequences are MNHEY and SVGAGI. The CDR3 is 16 residues long. CDR3 sequence reads: CASSYSRAGDNYGYTF. The CDR3, as DNA: TGTGCCAGCAGTTACTCGAGAGCAGGGGATAACTATGGCTACACCTTC.

The table lists this clonotype with a few counts. The V and J genes are TRBV15 and TRBJ2-7; 7 nucleotides agree with TRBD1. From germline, CDR1 is LNHNV and CDR2 YYDKDF (reference sequence). This CDR3 comprises 14 residues. The V and J ends lost 5 bases and 2 bases, in that order; junction bases with no gene match: 6. The CDR3 spells CATSYPGTAYEQYF. CDR3 coding DNA: TGTGCCACCAGCTATCCCGGGACAGCCTACGAGCAGTACTTC.

CDR3 region: CASSEDLNQPQHF. The CDR3 nucleotides are TGTGCCAGCAGTGAGGACCTCAATCAGCCCCAGCATTTT. V and J are TRBV2 and TRBJ1-5; D uncertain. Trimming removed 3 bases from V and 3 bases from J, with 6 bases in between. Germline CDR1 reads SNHLY; CDR2 reads FYNNEI. The CDR3 consists of 13 residues. The entire variable domain, with the rest obtained from reference TRBV2 and TRBJ1-5, is as follows: EPEVTQTPSHQVTQMGQEVILRCVPISNHLYFYWYRQILGQKVEFLVSFYNNEISEKSEIFDDQFSVERPDGSNFTLKIRSTKLEDSAMYFCASSEDLNQPQHFGDGTRLSIL.

The rearrangement joins TRBV2 to TRBJ2-5; D is unresolved. Germline V lookup: CDR1 SNHLY, CDR2 FYNNEI. V lost 8 bases and J lost 3, with 13 bases in between. This CDR3 has 13 amino acids. CDR3 sequence reads: CASGGGLKETQYF. CDR3 bases: TGTGCCAGCGGCGGTGGGTTAAAAGAGACCCAGTACTTC.

This clonotype has more than one count but fewer than ten. CDR3 amino acids: CASSPSDRGRETQYF. The CDR3 nucleotides are TGTGCCAGCAGTCCCTCGGACAGGGGCCGGGAGACCCAGTACTTC. V is TRBV28 and J is TRBJ2-5; 9 bases agree with TRBD1. Germline trimming cut 5 bases from V and 5 bases from J; bases unmatched to any gene: 9. Germline V lookup: CDR1 MDHEN, CDR2 SYDVKM. The CDR3 spans 15 residues.

This chain uses TRBV7-9 with TRBJ1-2; D possibly corresponds to TRBD1 (5 bases). CDR1 and CDR2 from the germline V gene are SEHNR and FQNEAQ (reference sequence). CDR3 size: 19 residues. Trimming left V 1 base short and J 5 bases short, with 26 bases between. The DNA of the CDR3 is TGTGCCAGCAGCTTAGAAACCCCTACTGACAGAATCTCGCTTTATGGCTACACCTTC. It codes for CASSLETPTDRISLYGYTF.

V gene TRBV9 combines with J gene TRBJ1-4, with 7 bases matching TRBD1. This CDR3 comprises 13 residues. The trim removed 4 bases at V and 8 bases at J, leaving 5 bases unmatched. Germline V gene lookup returns CDR1 SGDLS and CDR2 YYNGEE. The CDR3 nucleotides are TGTGCCAGCAGCCGGGACAGCCTAGAAAAACTGTTTTTT. Amino acid sequence: CASSRDSLEKLFF.